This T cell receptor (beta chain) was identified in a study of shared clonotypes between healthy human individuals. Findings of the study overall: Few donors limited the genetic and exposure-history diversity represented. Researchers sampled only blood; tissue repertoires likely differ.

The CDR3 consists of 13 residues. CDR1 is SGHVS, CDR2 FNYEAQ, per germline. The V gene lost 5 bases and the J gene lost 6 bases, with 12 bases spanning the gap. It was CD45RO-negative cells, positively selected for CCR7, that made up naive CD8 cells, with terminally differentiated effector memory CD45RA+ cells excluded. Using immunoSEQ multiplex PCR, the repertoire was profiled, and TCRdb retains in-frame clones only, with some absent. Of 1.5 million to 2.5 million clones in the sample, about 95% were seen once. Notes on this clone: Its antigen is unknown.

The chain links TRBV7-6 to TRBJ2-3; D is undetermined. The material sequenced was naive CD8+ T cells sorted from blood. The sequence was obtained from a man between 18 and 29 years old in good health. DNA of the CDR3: TGTGCCAGCAGCGTCTTGGGGTGGGATACGCAGTATTTT. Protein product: CASSVLGWDTQYF. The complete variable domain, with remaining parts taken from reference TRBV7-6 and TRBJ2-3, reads GAGVSQSPRYKVTKRGQDVALRCDPISGHVSLYWYRQALGQGPEFLTYFNYEAQQDKSGLPNDRFSAERPEGSISTLTIQRTEQRDSAMYRCASSVLGWDTQYFGPGTRLTVL.